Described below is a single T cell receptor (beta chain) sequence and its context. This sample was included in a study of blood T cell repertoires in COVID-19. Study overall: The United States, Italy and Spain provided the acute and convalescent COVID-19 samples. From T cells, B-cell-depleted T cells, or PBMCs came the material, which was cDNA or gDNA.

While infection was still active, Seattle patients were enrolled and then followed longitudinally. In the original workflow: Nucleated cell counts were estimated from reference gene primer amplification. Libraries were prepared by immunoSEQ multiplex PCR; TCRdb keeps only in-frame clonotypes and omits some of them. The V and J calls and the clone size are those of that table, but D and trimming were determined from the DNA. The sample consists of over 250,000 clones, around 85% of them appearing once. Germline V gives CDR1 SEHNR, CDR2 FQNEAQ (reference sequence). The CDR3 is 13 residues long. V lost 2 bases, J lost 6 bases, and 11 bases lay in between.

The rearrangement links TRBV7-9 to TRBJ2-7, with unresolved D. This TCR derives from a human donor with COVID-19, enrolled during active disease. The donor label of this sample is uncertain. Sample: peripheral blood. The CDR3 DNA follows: TGTGCCAGCAGCTTATTACAGAATAGCGAGCAGTACTTC. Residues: CASSLLQNSEQYF.